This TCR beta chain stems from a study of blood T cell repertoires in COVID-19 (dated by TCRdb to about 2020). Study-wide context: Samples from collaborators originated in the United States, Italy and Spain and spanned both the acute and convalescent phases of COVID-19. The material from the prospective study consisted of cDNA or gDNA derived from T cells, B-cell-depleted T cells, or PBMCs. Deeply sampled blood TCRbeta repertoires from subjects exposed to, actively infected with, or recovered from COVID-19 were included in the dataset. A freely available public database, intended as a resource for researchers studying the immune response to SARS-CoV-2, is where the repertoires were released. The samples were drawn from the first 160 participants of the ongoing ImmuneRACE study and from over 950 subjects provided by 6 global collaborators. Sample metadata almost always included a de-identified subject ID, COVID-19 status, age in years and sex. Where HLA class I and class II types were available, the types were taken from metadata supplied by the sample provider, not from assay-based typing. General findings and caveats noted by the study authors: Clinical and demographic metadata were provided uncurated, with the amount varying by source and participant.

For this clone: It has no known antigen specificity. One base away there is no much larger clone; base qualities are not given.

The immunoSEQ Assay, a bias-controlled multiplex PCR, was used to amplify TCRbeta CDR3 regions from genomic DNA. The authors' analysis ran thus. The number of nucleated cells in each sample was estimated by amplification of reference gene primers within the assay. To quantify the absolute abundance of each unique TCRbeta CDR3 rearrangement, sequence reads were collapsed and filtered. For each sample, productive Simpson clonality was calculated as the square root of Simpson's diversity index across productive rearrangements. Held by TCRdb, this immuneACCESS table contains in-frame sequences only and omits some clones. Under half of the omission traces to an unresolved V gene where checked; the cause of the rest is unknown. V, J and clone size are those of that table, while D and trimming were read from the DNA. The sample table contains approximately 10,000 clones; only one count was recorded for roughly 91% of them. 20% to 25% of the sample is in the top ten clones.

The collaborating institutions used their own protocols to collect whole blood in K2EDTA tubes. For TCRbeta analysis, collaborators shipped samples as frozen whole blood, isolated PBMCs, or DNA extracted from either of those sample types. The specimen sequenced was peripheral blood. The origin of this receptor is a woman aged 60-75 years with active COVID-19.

The nucleotide sequence reads as follows: TGTGCCAGCAGCGTAGCAGGCAGGGAGACCCAGTACTTC. It translates to CASSVAGRETQYF. The chain is encoded by TRBV9 joined to TRBJ2-5; no D gene can be assigned with confidence. The CDR3 measures 13 amino acids from cysteine to phenylalanine. The read is trimmed to its CDR3 DNA, 39 bases read in frame from base 1. V loses 0 bases of germline sequence and J loses 5 bases, and the interval between the two ends is 8 bases. CDR1 and CDR2 are read off the germline V gene as SGDLS and YYNGEE.